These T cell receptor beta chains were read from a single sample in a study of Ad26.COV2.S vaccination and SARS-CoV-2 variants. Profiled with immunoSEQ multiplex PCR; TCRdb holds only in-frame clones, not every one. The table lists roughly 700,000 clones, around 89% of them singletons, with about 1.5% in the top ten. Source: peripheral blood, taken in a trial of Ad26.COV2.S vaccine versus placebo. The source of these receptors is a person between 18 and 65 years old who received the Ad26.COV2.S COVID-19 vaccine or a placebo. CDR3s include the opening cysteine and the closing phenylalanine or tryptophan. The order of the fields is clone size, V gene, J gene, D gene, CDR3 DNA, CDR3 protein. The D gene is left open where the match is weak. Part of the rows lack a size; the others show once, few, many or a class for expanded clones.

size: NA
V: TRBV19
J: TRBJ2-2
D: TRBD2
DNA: TGTGCCACCTTACTAGCGGGAGACACCGGGGAGCTGTTTTTT
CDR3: CATLLAGDTGELFF

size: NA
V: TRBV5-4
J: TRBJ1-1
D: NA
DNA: TGTGCCAGCAGCCGTCCATTCACTGAAGCTTTCTTT
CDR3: CASSRPFTEAFF

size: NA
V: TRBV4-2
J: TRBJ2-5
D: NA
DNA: TGTGCCAGCAGCCACGGCAGCAAAGAGACCCAGTACTTC
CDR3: CASSHGSKETQYF

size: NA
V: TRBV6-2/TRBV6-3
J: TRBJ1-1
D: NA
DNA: TGTGCCAGCAGTTACCAAGGGGAGGACACTGAAGCTTTCTTT
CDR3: CASSYQGEDTEAFF

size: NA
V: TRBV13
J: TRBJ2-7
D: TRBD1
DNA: TGTGCCAGCAGCTTAGGGACAGGGGGTGGCGAGCAGTACTTC
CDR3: CASSLGTGGGEQYF

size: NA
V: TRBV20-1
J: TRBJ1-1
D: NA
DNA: TGCAGTGCTAGAGGGGGCAGAGAAGCTTTCTTT
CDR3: CSARGGREAFF

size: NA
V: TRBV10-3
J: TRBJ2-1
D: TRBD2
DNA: TGTGCCATCAGGCCCGGGACTAGCATACGTGAGCAGTTCTTC
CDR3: CAIRPGTSIREQFF

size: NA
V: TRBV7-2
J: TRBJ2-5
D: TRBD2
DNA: TGTGCCAGCAGCTTAAGCCCCGGGACTAGCGGAAAAGAGACCCAGTACTTC
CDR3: CASSLSPGTSGKETQYF

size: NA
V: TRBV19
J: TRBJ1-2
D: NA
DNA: TGTGCCAGTAACGCAGGGAATAACTATGGCTACACCTTC
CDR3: CASNAGNNYGYTF

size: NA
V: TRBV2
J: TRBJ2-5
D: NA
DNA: TGTGCCAGCAAACTCCAAGAGACCCAGTACTTC
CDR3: CASKLQETQYF

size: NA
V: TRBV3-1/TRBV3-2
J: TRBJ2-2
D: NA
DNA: TGTGCCAGCAGCCAGGGGAGGGGGCTTAGCACCGGGGAGCTGTTTTTT
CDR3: CASSQGRGLSTGELFF

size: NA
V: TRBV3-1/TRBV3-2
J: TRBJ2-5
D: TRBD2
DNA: TGTGCCAGCAGCTCAGCGGGAGCAGAGACCCAGTACTTC
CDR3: CASSSAGAETQYF

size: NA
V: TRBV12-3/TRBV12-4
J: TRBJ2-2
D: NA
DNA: TGTGCCAGCAGTTTGCAGGGGGAGCTGTTTTTT
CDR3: CASSLQGELFF

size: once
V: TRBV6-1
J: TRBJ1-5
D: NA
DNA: TGTGCCAGCAGTGAAGAAATGCTTCAGCCCCAGCATTTT
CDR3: CASSEEMLQPQHF

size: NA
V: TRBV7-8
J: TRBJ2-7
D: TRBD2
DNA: TGTGCCAGCAGCTTAACCACTAGCGGGGCGGGGGCCTACGAGCAGTACTTC
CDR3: CASSLTTSGAGAYEQYF

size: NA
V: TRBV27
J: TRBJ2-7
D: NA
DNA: TGTGCCAGCAGTTTATCGGCAGCCTCGGAGCAGTACTTC
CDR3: CASSLSAASEQYF

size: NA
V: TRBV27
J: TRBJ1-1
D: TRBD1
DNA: TGTGCCAGCAGTTGGGACAGGGACACTGAAGCTTTCTTT
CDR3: CASSWDRDTEAFF

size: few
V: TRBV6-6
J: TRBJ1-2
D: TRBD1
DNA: TGTGCCAGCAGTTCGGGACAGGGATCACCCTACACCTTC
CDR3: CASSSGQGSPYTF

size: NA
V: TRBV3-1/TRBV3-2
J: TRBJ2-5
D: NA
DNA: TGTGCCAGCAGCCAAGATCAGAAGACCCAGTACTTC
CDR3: CASSQDQKTQYF

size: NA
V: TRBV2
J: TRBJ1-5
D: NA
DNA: TGTGCCAGCGGCTACAGTTATAGCAATCAGCCCCAGCATTTT
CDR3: CASGYSYSNQPQHF

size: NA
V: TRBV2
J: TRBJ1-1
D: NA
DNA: TGTGCCAGCAGTGAAGCGCTTCTGGGGGCTCTGAACACTGAAGCTTTCTTT
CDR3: CASSEALLGALNTEAFF

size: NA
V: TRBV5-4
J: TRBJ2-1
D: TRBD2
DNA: TGTGCCAGCAGCTGGGGGGGACTTATCAATGAGCAGTTCTTC
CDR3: CASSWGGLINEQFF

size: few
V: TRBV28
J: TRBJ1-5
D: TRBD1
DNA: TGTGCCAGCAGTTCTCAGGGGGGATATCAGCCCCAGCATTTT
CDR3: CASSSQGGYQPQHF

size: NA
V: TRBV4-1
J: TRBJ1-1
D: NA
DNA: TGCGCCAGCAGCCAGGGAGCGGGGAACACTGAAGCTTTCTTT
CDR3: CASSQGAGNTEAFF

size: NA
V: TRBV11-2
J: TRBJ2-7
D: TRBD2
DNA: TGTGCCAGCAGCTTAGATAGCGGGAGGGCCATCTCCTACGAGCAGTACTTC
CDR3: CASSLDSGRAISYEQYF

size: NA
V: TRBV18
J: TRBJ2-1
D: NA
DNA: TGTGCCAGCTCACCGCTCCGGGACGGTCTAAACAATGAGCAGTTCTTC
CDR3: CASSPLRDGLNNEQFF

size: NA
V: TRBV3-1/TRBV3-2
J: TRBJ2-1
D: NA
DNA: TGTGCCAGCAGCCAATCCAGGACTAACTACAATGAGCAGTTCTTC
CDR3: CASSQSRTNYNEQFF

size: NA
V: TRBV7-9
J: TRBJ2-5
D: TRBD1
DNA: TGTGCCAGCAGCTTAGGGACAGGAACTCAAGAGACCCAGTACTTC
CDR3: CASSLGTGTQETQYF

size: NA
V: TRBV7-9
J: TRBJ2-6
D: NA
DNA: TGTGCCAGCAGGCCACGCACAGGGGCCAACGTCCTGACTTTC
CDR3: CASRPRTGANVLTF

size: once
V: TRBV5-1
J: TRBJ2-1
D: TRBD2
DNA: TGCGCCAGCAGCTTGGCGCCCCGACTAGCGGGAGGCAATGAGCAGTTCTTC
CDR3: CASSLAPRLAGGNEQFF

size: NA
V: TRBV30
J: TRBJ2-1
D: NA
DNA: TGTGCCTGGAGTGTACTCGAGTACAATGAGCAGTTCTTC
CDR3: CAWSVLEYNEQFF

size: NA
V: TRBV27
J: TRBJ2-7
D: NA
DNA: TGTGCCACCAAAGCGGGTCCGACCTCCTACGAGCAGTACTTC
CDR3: CATKAGPTSYEQYF

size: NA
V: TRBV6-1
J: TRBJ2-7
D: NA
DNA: TGTGCCAGCAGTGACCTTCACCGATCCTACGAGCAGTACTTC
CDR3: CASSDLHRSYEQYF

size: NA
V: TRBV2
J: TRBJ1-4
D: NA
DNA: TGTGCCAGCAGTGAAGCGCTAGCGCTGGCTAATGAAAAACTGTTTTTT
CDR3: CASSEALALANEKLFF

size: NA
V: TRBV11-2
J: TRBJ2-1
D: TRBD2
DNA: TGTGCCAGCATCTTGACAGGGACTAGCGACAATGAGCAGTTCTTC
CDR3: CASILTGTSDNEQFF

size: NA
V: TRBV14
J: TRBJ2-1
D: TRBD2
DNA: TGTGCCAGCAGCATCACTAGCGGGATAGTTGAGCAGTTCTTC
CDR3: CASSITSGIVEQFF

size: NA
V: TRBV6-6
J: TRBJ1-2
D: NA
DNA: TGTGCCAGCAGTCCTCCGGGCAATGGCTACACCTTC
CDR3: CASSPPGNGYTF

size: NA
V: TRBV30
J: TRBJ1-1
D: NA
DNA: TGTGCCTGGACCCGGGGCGGGAACACTGAAGCTTTCTTT
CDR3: CAWTRGGNTEAFF

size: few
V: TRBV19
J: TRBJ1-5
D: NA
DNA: TGTGCCAGTAGTATGACATACTATCAGCCCCAGCATTTT
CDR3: CASSMTYYQPQHF

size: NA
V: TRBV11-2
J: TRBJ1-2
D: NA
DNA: TGTGCCAGCAGCTTTGGGGGCGCGGGCTATGGCTACACCTTC
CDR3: CASSFGGAGYGYTF

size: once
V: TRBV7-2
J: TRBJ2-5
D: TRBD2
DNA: TGTGCCAGCAGCTTAAGCGGGGGGGCGGGGCAAGAGACCCAGTACTTC
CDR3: CASSLSGGAGQETQYF

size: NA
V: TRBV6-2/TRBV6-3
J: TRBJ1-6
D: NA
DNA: TGTGCCAGCAGCCCCTGGCATTCACCCCTCCACTTT
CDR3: CASSPWHSPLHF

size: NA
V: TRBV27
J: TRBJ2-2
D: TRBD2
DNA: TGTGCCAGCAGTGCCACCAGACTAGCGGGAGAGGACGGGGAGCTGTTTTTT
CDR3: CASSATRLAGEDGELFF

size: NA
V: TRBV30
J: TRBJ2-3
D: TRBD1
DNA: TGTGCCTGGGAAGGACAGGGGGGAATTACGCAGTATTTT
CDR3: CAWEGQGGITQYF

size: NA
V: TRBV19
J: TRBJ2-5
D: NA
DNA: TGTGCCAGTAGTATCGGGGCTCTCCCGTACTTC
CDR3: CASSIGALPYF

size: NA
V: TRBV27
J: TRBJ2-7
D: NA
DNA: TGTGCCAGCAGTTTGGGGACGCGTTGGGACTTC
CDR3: CASSLGTRWDF

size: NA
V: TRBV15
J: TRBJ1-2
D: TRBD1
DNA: TGTGCCACCAGCGGACAGGGACAGGGGGATGGCTACACCTTC
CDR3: CATSGQGQGDGYTF

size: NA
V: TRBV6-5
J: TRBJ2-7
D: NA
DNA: TGTGCCAGCAGTAGAAGACACGAGCAGTACTTC
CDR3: CASSRRHEQYF

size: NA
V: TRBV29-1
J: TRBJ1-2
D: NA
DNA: TGCAGCGTTGTAGCCGGATATGGCTACACCTTC
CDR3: CSVVAGYGYTF

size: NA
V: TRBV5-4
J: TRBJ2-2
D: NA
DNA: TGTGCCAGCAGCTTGTGGGGAGGAACCGGGGAGCTGTTTTTT
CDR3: CASSLWGGTGELFF

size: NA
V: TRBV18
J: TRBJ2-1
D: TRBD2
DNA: TGTGCCAGCTCACCATCTAGCGGGAGTCGGGATGAGCAGTTCTTC
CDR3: CASSPSSGSRDEQFF

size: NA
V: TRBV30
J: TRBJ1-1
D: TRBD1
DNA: TGTGCCTATAAACCGGGACAGCTTATGAACACTGAAGCTTTCTTT
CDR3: CAYKPGQLMNTEAFF

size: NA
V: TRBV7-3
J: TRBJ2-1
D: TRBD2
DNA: TGTGCCAGCAGCTGGGGCGGGAGTGCTGAGCAGTTCTTC
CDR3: CASSWGGSAEQFF

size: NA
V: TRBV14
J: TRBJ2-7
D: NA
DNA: TGTGCCAGCAGCTTAGACGGGAGCTACGAGCAGTACTTC
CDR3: CASSLDGSYEQYF

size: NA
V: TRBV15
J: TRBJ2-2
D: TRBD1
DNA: TGTGCCACCAGCAGCCGTACAGGGGGAAAGGACGGGGAGCTGTTTTTT
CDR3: CATSSRTGGKDGELFF

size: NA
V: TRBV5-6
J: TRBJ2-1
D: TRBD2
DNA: TGTGCCAGCAGCCGGCTGACTAGCGGGGGATTCGATGAGCAGTTCTTC
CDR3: CASSRLTSGGFDEQFF

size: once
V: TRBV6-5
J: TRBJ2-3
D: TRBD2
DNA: TGTGCCAGCAGTTGGACTAGCGCCTCTAGCACAGATACGCAGTATTTT
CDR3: CASSWTSASSTDTQYF

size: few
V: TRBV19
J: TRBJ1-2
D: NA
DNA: TGTGCCAGTAGTATAGATCAGGGAAACTATGGCTACACCTTC
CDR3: CASSIDQGNYGYTF